The entry below gives a single TCR beta chain sequence along with its context. Authors' data handling: Researchers report that nucleated cell counts were estimated from reference gene primer amplification. Sequencing used immunoSEQ multiplex PCR; TCRdb keeps in-frame clones, though not all of them. The V and J calls and clone size were taken over from that table, and D and trimming were inferred from the DNA. This sample has 130,000 to 150,000 clones; around four fifths occur once, and the top ten carry about 3%. The ends were cut back, 3 bases at V and 5 bases at J, with 25 bases in the middle. Germline V gene lookup returns CDR1 LNHDA and CDR2 SQIVND (reference sequence). The CDR3 is made up of 18 amino acids. The data originate from a study of blood T cell repertoires in COVID-19. Study information: Specimens from acute and convalescent COVID-19 originated in the United States, Italy and Spain. Sources were T cells, B-cell-depleted T cells, or PBMCs; the material itself was cDNA or gDNA.

V gene TRBV19 combines with J gene TRBJ2-5; D perhaps matches TRBD1 (6 bases). The sequence came from a woman in her thirties or forties with active or convalescent COVID-19. Sequenced: peripheral blood. Here the CDR3 reads CASSMSGTRESYVETQYF. In nucleotides, the CDR3 is TGTGCCAGTAGTATGTCGGGGACACGAGAATCCTACGTGGAGACCCAGTACTTC. Complete variable domain (other parts from reference TRBV19 and TRBJ2-5): DGGITQSPKYLFRKEGQNVTLSCEQNLNHDAMYWYRQDPGQGLRLIYYSQIVNDFQKGDIAEGYSVSREKKESFPLTVTSAQKNPTAFYLCASSMSGTRESYVETQYFGPGTRLLVL.